This T cell receptor (beta chain) was sequenced in a study of blood T cell repertoires in COVID-19. How the authors handled the data: Amplification with reference gene primers provided the estimates of nucleated cell counts. Profiling relied on immunoSEQ multiplex PCR, and the TCRdb table lists in-frame clones only, not all of them. The D gene and trimming were derived from the DNA, and the V and J assignments and clone size from that table. The data hold tens of thousands of clones, with 75% to 90% observed a single time. There are 15 residues in the CDR3. The germline V gene encodes CDR1 SGHDT and CDR2 YYEEEE. Trimming stripped 0 bases from V and 0 bases from J, with 9 bases between.

The clonotype was recovered from a human donor with active COVID-19. The donor label of this sample is uncertain. The chain carries TRBV5-6 and TRBJ1-1; no definite D call. The sample taken for sequencing was peripheral blood. The DNA for the CDR3 is TGTGCCAGCAGCTTGGGGCACCCCATGAACACTGAAGCTTTCTTT. It encodes CASSLGHPMNTEAFF. Full variable domain (remainder filled in from reference TRBV5-6 and TRBJ1-1): DAGVTQSPTHLIKTRGQQVTLRCSPKSGHDTVSWYQQALGQGPQFIFQYYEEEERQRGNFPDRFSGHQFPNYSSELNVNALLLGDSALYLCASSLGHPMNTEAFFGQGTRLTVV.